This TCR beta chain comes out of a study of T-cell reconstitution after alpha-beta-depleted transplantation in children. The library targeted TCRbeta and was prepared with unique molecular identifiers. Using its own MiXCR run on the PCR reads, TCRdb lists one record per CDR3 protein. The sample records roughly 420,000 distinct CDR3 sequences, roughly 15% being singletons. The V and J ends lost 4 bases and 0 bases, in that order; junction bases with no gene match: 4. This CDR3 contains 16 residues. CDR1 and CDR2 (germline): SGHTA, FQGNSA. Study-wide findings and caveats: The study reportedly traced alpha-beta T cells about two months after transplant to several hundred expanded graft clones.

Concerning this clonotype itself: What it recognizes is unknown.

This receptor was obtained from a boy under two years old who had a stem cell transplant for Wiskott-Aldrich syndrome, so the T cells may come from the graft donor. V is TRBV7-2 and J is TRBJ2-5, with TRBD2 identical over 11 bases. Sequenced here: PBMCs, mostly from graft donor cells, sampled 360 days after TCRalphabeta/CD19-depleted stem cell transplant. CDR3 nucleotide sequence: TGTGCCAGCAGCTCTCGACTAGCGGGACACCAAGAGACCCAGTACTTC. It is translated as CASSSRLAGHQETQYF.